The source of this TCR beta chain is a study of blood T cell repertoires in COVID-19. Study-level background: Both acute and convalescent COVID-19 samples were obtained from the United States, Italy and Spain.

The CDR3 covers 18 residues. The V and J ends lost 2 bases and 2 bases respectively, with 21 bases between them. Per germline, CDR1 SGHTA and CDR2 FQGNSA. The age range of participants was 18 to 89 years, with residence in about 25 US areas. Recovery meant two consecutive negative NP/OP PCR tests, professional clearance, or resolved symptoms. The authors' processing: Scientists estimated how many nucleated cells there were by amplifying reference gene primers. The assay was immunoSEQ multiplex PCR, and TCRdb's table has in-frame clones only and misses some. V, J and clone size are those of that table, while D and trimming were read from the DNA. The sample carries around 280,000 clones, 87% recorded once.

The sequenced sample was PBMCs or T cells enriched from blood (not recorded which). The TCR was taken from a middle-aged woman who had recovered from COVID-19. The chain has TRBV7-2 and TRBJ1-2; D gene uncertain. This CDR3 reads CASSLTPGAPSGNYGYTF. The DNA of the CDR3 is TGTGCCAGCAGCTTAACCCCGGGTGCGCCCAGCGGGAACTATGGCTACACCTTC.